The 22 T cell receptor beta chains in this list originate from one sample, sequenced in a study of glioma-infiltrating T cells after dendritic cell vaccination. Data came from immunoSEQ multiplex PCR; TCRdb stores just in-frame clones and leaves some out. The table lists approximately 93,000 clones, 85% of them singletons. The time point denotes: after dendritic cell vaccination, including at tumor progression/relapse. The sequencing used blood, collected after dendritic cell vaccination. The receptors shown here come from a human donor with glioblastoma.

The rearrangement links TRBV19 to TRBJ1-5, with D maybe TRBD1 (6 bases). Trimming removed 9 bases at V and 7 bases at J, with 10 bases between. There are 11 residues in the CDR3. From germline, CDR1 is LNHDA and CDR2 SQIVND (reference sequence). The CDR3 bases are TGTGCCAGCAGCGGGGGCCAGCCCCAGCATTTT. Its protein product is CASSGGQPQHF.

Concerning this clone: Other DNA sequences in this specimen translate into the identical CDR3. The gene calls are TRBV7-9 and TRBJ2-7, with 9 positions matching TRBD2. CDR3 length: 14 amino acids. Trimming removed 2 bases from V and 1 base from J; junction bases left unmatched: 0. Germline V gene lookup returns CDR1 SEHNR and CDR2 FQNEAQ (reference sequence). In DNA, the CDR3 is TGTGCCAGCAGCTTAACTAGCGGGTCCTACGAGCAGTACTTC. It yields the protein CASSLTSGSYEQYF.

This clone was observed a handful of times. The rearrangement links TRBV19 to TRBJ1-5, with a possible D match to TRBD1 (5 bases). The germline V and J ends were trimmed by 4 bases and 9 bases, with 19 bases remaining between them. The CDR3 loop spans 15 amino acids. From germline, CDR1 is LNHDA and CDR2 SQIVND (reference sequence). This chain's CDR3 is CASSTQTGLERPQHF. In DNA form, the CDR3 reads TGTGCCAGTAGTACGCAAACAGGCCTAGAGAGGCCCCAGCATTTT.

This rearrangement joins TRBV7-2 to TRBJ2-2; D may be TRBD1 (5 bases). CDR1 and CDR2 from the germline V gene are SGHTA and FQGNSA. This CDR3 region has 18 residues. Trimming left V 1 base short and J 6 bases short, with 21 bases between. This CDR3 is CASSLEAARAGLAGELFF. The CDR3 coding sequence is TGTGCCAGCAGCTTAGAGGCGGCCCGAGCAGGGTTGGCCGGGGAGCTGTTTTTT.

The rearrangement uses TRBV5-5 and TRBJ2-7; TRBD2 matches 11 bases. The CDR3 is made up of 16 amino acids. Germline V gene lookup returns CDR1 SGHKS and CDR2 YYEKEE (reference sequence). Germline trimming cut 5 bases from V and 1 base from J; bases unmatched to any gene: 8. The CDR3 DNA is TGTGCCAGCAGTCAAACCGGGACTAGCGGTTCCTACGAGCAGTACTTC. This codes for CASSQTGTSGSYEQYF.

V gene TRBV6-5 combines with J gene TRBJ2-2; a weak D match, TRBD2 (6 bases). Per germline, CDR1 MNHEY and CDR2 SVGAGI. The CDR3 runs to 14 residues. Between the trimmed V and J ends, which lost 2 bases and 6 bases, there was a span of 10 bases. DNA of the CDR3: TGTGCCAGCAGTTACGATGCTAGCGCCGGGGAGCTGTTTTTT. It encodes CASSYDASAGELFF.

This chain links TRBV2 with TRBJ2-3; 10 bases align to TRBD1. The trim removed 6 bases at V and 3 bases at J, leaving 6 bases unmatched. This CDR3 spans 15 amino acids. Germline CDR1 SNHLY, CDR2 FYNNEI. The CDR3 sequence is CASRGDRGLTDTQYF. CDR3 nucleotides: TGTGCCAGCAGGGGCGACAGGGGGCTAACAGATACGCAGTATTTT. The variable domain in full, with the rest retrieved from reference TRBV2 and TRBJ2-3, is EPEVTQTPSHQVTQMGQEVILRCVPISNHLYFYWYRQILGQKVEFLVSFYNNEISEKSEIFDDQFSVERPDGSNFTLKIRSTKLEDSAMYFCASRGDRGLTDTQYFGPGTRLTVL.

This chain connects TRBV7-2 to TRBJ1-2; TRBD1 agrees at 7 bases. The CDR3 is 16 amino acids. The ends lost 1 base at V and 2 bases at J; junction bases unmatched: 7. Germline V lookup: CDR1 SGHTA, CDR2 FQGNSA. In DNA, the CDR3 is TGTGCCAGCAGCTTAGTATCATTGGACAGGAACTATGGCTACACCTTC. Protein: CASSLVSLDRNYGYTF.

V is TRBV7-2 and J is TRBJ2-7; tentative D call: TRBD1 (6 bases). In germline, CDR1 is SGHTA, CDR2 FQGNSA. The CDR3 extends over 13 amino acids. With 6 bases removed from V and 4 bases from J, the gap between germline ends came to 13 bases. The CDR3 sequence is CASSPTGPYEQYF. Here the CDR3 DNA reads TGTGCCAGCAGTCCCACAGGGCCATACGAGCAGTACTTC.

This chain links TRBV15 with TRBJ2-7; no clear D. Germline loops: CDR1 LNHNV, CDR2 YYDKDF (reference sequence). This CDR3 spans 13 amino acids. Trimming cost V 0 bases and J 4 bases, with 7 bases left between them. The CDR3 coding sequence is TGTGCCACCAGCAGAGAGGGCTCGTACGAGCAGTACTTC. Its protein product is CATSREGSYEQYF.

The J gene is TRBJ2-7, the V gene TRBV5-1; maybe TRBD1 (6 bases). The length of the CDR3 is 16 residues. Germline V gives CDR1 SGHRS, CDR2 YFSETQ. The V and J ends lost 4 bases and 4 bases respectively, with 21 bases between them. The CDR3 bases are TGCGCCAGCAGCCTCGACCCTCCGGGACAAGGTTACGAGCAGTACTTC. Translating it yields CASSLDPPGQGYEQYF. Based on the CDR3 plus reference TRBV5-1 and TRBJ2-7, the full variable domain is KAGVTQTPRYLIKTRGQQVTLSCSPISGHRSVSWYQQTPGQGLQFLFEYFSETQRNKGNFPGRFSGRQFSNSRSEMNVSTLELGDSALYLCASSLDPPGQGYEQYFGPGTRLTVT.

The chain recombines TRBV5-4 with TRBJ2-7; maybe TRBD1 (6 bases). Looked up from germline, CDR1 is SGHNT and CDR2 is YYREEE (reference sequence). The CDR3 runs to 16 residues. Between the trimmed V and J ends, which lost 0 bases and 0 bases, there was a span of 13 bases. The CDR3 DNA sequence: TGTGCCAGCAGCTTGGGTGGTGACAGGACCTCCTACGAGCAGTACTTC. Residues: CASSLGGDRTSYEQYF. Drawing the rest from reference TRBV5-4 and TRBJ2-7, the complete variable domain is ETGVTQSPTHLIKTRGQQVTLRCSSQSGHNTVSWYQQALGQGPQFIFQYYREEENGRGNFPPRFSGLQFPNYSSELNVNALELDDSALYLCASSLGGDRTSYEQYFGPGTRLTVT.

The chain recombines TRBV6-5 with TRBJ1-5, with 7 bases that match TRBD1. Germline V CDR1 and CDR2: MNHEY, SVGAGI. With V trimmed by 5 bases and J by 7 bases, 8 bases remained unmatched. The CDR3 sequence is 14 residues long. CDR3 DNA sequence: TGTGCCAGCAGTCCCCGACAGGGTAGACAGCCCCAGCATTTT. It yields the protein CASSPRQGRQPQHF.

The CDR3 reads CASSLVLGQSSSGANVLTF. In DNA, the CDR3 is TGTGCCAGCAGCTTAGTTCTAGGACAGTCGAGCTCTGGGGCCAACGTCCTGACTTTC. The V and J genes are TRBV7-2 and TRBJ2-6; TRBD1 might be the D (6 bases). Trimming removed 1 base from V and 0 bases from J, with 16 bases in between. Germline V CDR1 and CDR2: SGHTA, FQGNSA. This CDR3 spans 19 amino acids.

The chain couples TRBV13 to TRBJ2-1; 9 positions match TRBD2. The germline V gene has CDR1 PRHDT and CDR2 FYEKMQ (reference sequence). The CDR3 is 15 amino acids. Losses at the gene ends were 5 bases for V and 6 bases for J; bases not matched to a gene: 8. DNA of the CDR3: TGTGCCAGCAGCACCCGACTAGCGGAAACCAATGAGCAGTTCTTC. It translates to CASSTRLAETNEQFF.

The rearrangement links TRBV28 to TRBJ1-6; D remains unclear. The V end lost 4 bases, the J end lost 2 bases, and 9 bases lay between the germline ends. This CDR3 has 15 amino acids. Germline V gene sequence: CDR1 MDHEN, CDR2 SYDVKM. CDR3 sequence reads: CASSSGPAYNSPLHF. The CDR3 DNA reads TGTGCCAGCAGTTCAGGTCCGGCCTATAATTCACCCCTCCACTTT.

This chain links TRBV25-1 with TRBJ2-1, with TRBD2 identical over 8 bases. Germline values: CDR1 MGHDK, CDR2 SYGVNS. The CDR3 spans 14 residues. V lost 6 bases and J lost 7; bases outside the gene matches: 8. CDR3 sequence (DNA): TGTGCCAGCAGACCGACTAGCGCTAATAATGAGCAGTTCTTC. Translating gives CASRPTSANNEQFF.

This chain links TRBV10-3 with TRBJ2-2, with D hard to call. The V and J ends lost 0 bases and 0 bases respectively, with 5 bases between them. Germline-derived CDR1 and CDR2 are ENHRY and SYGVKD. The CDR3 has 15 amino acids. The CDR3 sequence is CAISESAANTGELFF. CDR3 DNA: TGTGCCATCAGTGAGTCGGCTGCGAACACCGGGGAGCTGTTTTTT.

The chain recombines TRBV27 with TRBJ1-6; no clear D gene. CDR3 length equals 16 residues. V lost 0 bases to trimming and J lost 4 bases, with 10 bases between them. CDR1 and CDR2 from the germline V gene are MNHEY and SMNVEV (reference sequence). In nucleotides, the CDR3 is TGTGCCAGCAGTTTATCCCCCACAGTTTATAATTCACCCCTCCACTTT. It codes for CASSLSPTVYNSPLHF.

V and J are TRBV4-1 and TRBJ2-2; D might be TRBD1 (5 bases). Trimming pared 5 bases from V and 1 base from J, leaving 11 bases between. Per germline, CDR1 MGHRA and CDR2 YSYEKL. The CDR3 is made up of 15 amino acids. The CDR3 reads CASSWGSQNTGELFF. The CDR3, as DNA: TGCGCCAGCAGCTGGGGCAGTCAGAACACCGGGGAGCTGTTTTTT.

This chain connects TRBV6-1 to TRBJ2-5; TRBD1 is a possible D gene (7 bases). The germline V and J ends were trimmed by 7 bases and 5 bases, with 17 bases remaining between them. This CDR3 is built from 14 residues. Germline CDR1 and CDR2: MNHNS and SASEGT. The CDR3 bases are TGTGCCAGCACCACGACTAGGGGGCGTGAGACCCAGTACTTC. Protein product: CASTTTRGRETQYF.

The chain has TRBV4-2 and TRBJ1-2, with a tentative D call TRBD1 (6 bases). The CDR3 contains 16 residues. Per the germline V gene, CDR1 is LGHNA and CDR2 is YNFKEQ. V was clipped by 4 bases and J by 4 bases, with 19 bases between them. CDR3 DNA: TGTGCCAGCAGCCCAAATGAAGACAGGTCCGGCTATGGCTACACCTTC. Translating gives CASSPNEDRSGYGYTF.